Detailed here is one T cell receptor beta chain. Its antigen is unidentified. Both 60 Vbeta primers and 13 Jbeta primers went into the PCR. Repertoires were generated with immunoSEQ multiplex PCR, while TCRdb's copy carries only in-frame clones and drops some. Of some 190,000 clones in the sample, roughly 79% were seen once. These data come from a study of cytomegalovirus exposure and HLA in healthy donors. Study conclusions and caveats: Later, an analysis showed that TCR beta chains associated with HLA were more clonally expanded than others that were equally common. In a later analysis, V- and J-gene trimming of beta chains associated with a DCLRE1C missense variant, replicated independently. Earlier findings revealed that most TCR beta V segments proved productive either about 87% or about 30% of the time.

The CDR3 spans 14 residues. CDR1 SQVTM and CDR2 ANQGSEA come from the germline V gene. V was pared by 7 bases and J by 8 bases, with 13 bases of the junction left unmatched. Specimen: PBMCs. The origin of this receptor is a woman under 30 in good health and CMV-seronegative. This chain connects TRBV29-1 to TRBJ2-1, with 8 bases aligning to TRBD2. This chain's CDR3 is CSASALAVGDEQFF. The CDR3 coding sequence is TGCAGCGCCTCTGCACTAGCGGTTGGCGATGAGCAGTTCTTC.